A selection of T cell receptor beta chains follows, all from one sample in a study of blood T cell repertoires in COVID-19. Using immunoSEQ multiplex PCR, the repertoire was profiled, and TCRdb retains in-frame clones only, with some absent. The sample lists 250,000 to 300,000 clones; about 86% were seen once. Sequencing was performed on peripheral blood. These receptors all stem from a young man with active or convalescent COVID-19. CDR3s include the opening cysteine and the closing phenylalanine or tryptophan. The D gene is left open where the match is weak. Some rows mark clone size as missing; the rest say once, few, many or name a class of expanded clone.

V: TRBV7-9; J: TRBJ1-2; size: -; D: -; DNA: TGTGCCAGCAGTCCACCGACAGCCGGCTACACCTTC; CDR3: CASSPPTAGYTF
V: TRBV20-1; J: TRBJ1-2; size: -; D: -; DNA: TGCAGTGCCCGGAGAGATGGCTACACCTTC; CDR3: CSARRDGYTF
V: TRBV27; J: TRBJ1-2; size: once; D: TRBD1; DNA: TGTGCCAGCAGGGCACAGGGGGTCAGTGGCTACACCTTC; CDR3: CASRAQGVSGYTF
V: TRBV28; J: TRBJ2-1; size: -; D: TRBD1; DNA: TGTGCCAGCAGTTTAAGGGACAGGGGGGTCGATGAGCAGTTCTTC; CDR3: CASSLRDRGVDEQFF
V: TRBV19; J: TRBJ2-3; size: -; D: -; DNA: TGTGCCAGTCGGACCGGGGGGCGTCCGACAGATACGCAGTATTTT; CDR3: CASRTGGRPTDTQYF
V: TRBV5-4; J: TRBJ1-1; size: -; D: -; DNA: TGTGCCAGCAGCTATACTACCGGGGTTGAAGCTTTCTTT; CDR3: CASSYTTGVEAFF
V: TRBV21-1; J: TRBJ2-1; size: few; D: -; DNA: TGTGCCAGCAGCAAAAAGGCGGTCGTGTCCGAAAGCAATGAGCAGTTCTTC; CDR3: CASSKKAVVSESNEQFF
V: TRBV29-1; J: TRBJ1-2; size: few; D: -; DNA: TGCAGCGTTGTGTTCTCACAGAATGGCTACACCTTC; CDR3: CSVVFSQNGYTF
V: TRBV19; J: TRBJ2-2; size: -; D: -; DNA: TGTGCCAGTAGTATAACTGGCCCTTCGGGCACCGGGGAGCTGTTTTTT; CDR3: CASSITGPSGTGELFF
V: TRBV5-4; J: TRBJ2-7; size: -; D: TRBD2; DNA: TGTGCCAGCAGCCACCTATCTGGTGAGCGGGGGGATCCCTACGAGCAGTACTTC; CDR3: CASSHLSGERGDPYEQYF
V: TRBV9; J: TRBJ1-5; size: -; D: TRBD1; DNA: TGTGCCAGCAGCCGGACAGGGGGAAATCAGCCCCAGCATTTT; CDR3: CASSRTGGNQPQHF
V: TRBV6-5; J: TRBJ1-2; size: -; D: TRBD1; DNA: TGTGCCAGCAGTTACTCGGGACAGAGCTATGGCTACACCTTC; CDR3: CASSYSGQSYGYTF
V: TRBV19; J: TRBJ2-1; size: once; D: TRBD2; DNA: TGTGCCAGTAGTATGTTAGCGGGGGACCACAATGAGCAGTTCTTC; CDR3: CASSMLAGDHNEQFF
V: TRBV7-8; J: TRBJ1-2; size: -; D: TRBD1; DNA: TGTGCCAGCAGCTTAGAGACAGGGAGCTATGGCTACACCTTC; CDR3: CASSLETGSYGYTF
V: TRBV21-1; J: TRBJ2-6; size: -; D: -; DNA: TGTGCCAGCACCCCAGGGGTGAGGGCCCCAGGGGCCAACGTCCTGACTTTC; CDR3: CASTPGVRAPGANVLTF
V: TRBV27; J: TRBJ2-5; size: -; D: TRBD2; DNA: TGTGCCAGCAGTTTATCGTACTGGGGGGGGGAGACCCAGTACTTC; CDR3: CASSLSYWGGETQYF
V: TRBV2; J: TRBJ2-3; size: -; D: TRBD2; DNA: TGTGCCAGCAGGGCACGTGCGCGGGGGGGCTTAGATACGCAGTATTTT; CDR3: CASRARARGGLDTQYF
V: TRBV2; J: TRBJ1-4; size: -; D: -; DNA: TGTGCCAGCAGTGATCAGGTCAGCTTAAATGAAAAACTGTTTTTT; CDR3: CASSDQVSLNEKLFF
V: TRBV5-1; J: TRBJ2-7; size: -; D: TRBD1; DNA: TGCGCCAGCAGCCCCGCCGGGACAGAAGCCTACGAGCAGTACTTC; CDR3: CASSPAGTEAYEQYF
V: TRBV2; J: TRBJ2-5; size: -; D: -; DNA: TGTGCCAGCAGTGTTACGCCTAGCTCGCCGGAGACCCAGTACTTC; CDR3: CASSVTPSSPETQYF
V: TRBV6-5; J: TRBJ2-7; size: -; D: -; DNA: TGTGCCAGCACCCCGGGTTTTAGGCCCTACGAGCAGTACTTC; CDR3: CASTPGFRPYEQYF
V: TRBV29-1; J: TRBJ1-2; size: -; D: TRBD1; DNA: TGCAGCGTTACCCCACAGGGGAAGGACTATGGCTACACCTTC; CDR3: CSVTPQGKDYGYTF
V: TRBV21-1; J: TRBJ2-7; size: -; D: -; DNA: TGTGCCAGCAGCTCCAGTCCCCTCTCATCCTACGAGCAGTACTTC; CDR3: CASSSSPLSSYEQYF
V: TRBV27; J: TRBJ2-7; size: -; D: -; DNA: TGTGCCAGCAGGGCTAGTTTCTACGAGCAGTACTTC; CDR3: CASRASFYEQYF
V: TRBV3-1/TRBV3-2; J: TRBJ1-2; size: -; D: -; DNA: TGTGCCAGCAGCCAAGAAAGGGACATCGGCTACACCTTC; CDR3: CASSQERDIGYTF
V: TRBV7-9; J: TRBJ2-2; size: -; D: -; DNA: TGTGCCAGCAGCTTATATACAGGTTCGCAGGGGTACACCGGGGAGCTGTTTTTT; CDR3: CASSLYTGSQGYTGELFF
V: TRBV4-3; J: TRBJ1-6; size: once; D: -; DNA: TGCGCCAGCAGCCAAGCGGTCCCGGGGGGATCACCCCTCCACTTT; CDR3: CASSQAVPGGSPLHF
V: TRBV14; J: TRBJ2-2; size: -; D: -; DNA: TGTGCCAGCAGCCAAGTTTCGGTCCGCACCGGGGAGCTGTTTTTT; CDR3: CASSQVSVRTGELFF
V: TRBV7-7; J: TRBJ2-5; size: -; D: -; DNA: TGTGCCAGCAGCTATCCCGCCAGGGAAGAGACCCAGTACTTC; CDR3: CASSYPAREETQYF
V: TRBV4-1; J: TRBJ1-5; size: -; D: -; DNA: TGCGCCAGCAGCCAGCTCTCAGGGAAGGACAATCAGCCCCAGCATTTT; CDR3: CASSQLSGKDNQPQHF
V: TRBV19; J: TRBJ2-2; size: -; D: -; DNA: TGTGCCAGTAGTTTCGCCAATGTGAGGTTGAACACCGGGGAGCTGTTTTTT; CDR3: CASSFANVRLNTGELFF
V: TRBV30; J: TRBJ2-3; size: -; D: TRBD2; DNA: TGTGCCTGGATACATTTCCGACGGACTAGCTCGGATACGCAGTATTTT; CDR3: CAWIHFRRTSSDTQYF
V: TRBV6-1; J: TRBJ2-7; size: -; D: -; DNA: TGTGCCAGCAGTGAAGCGCTATGGGCAGGGAATCCCTACGAGCAGTACTTC; CDR3: CASSEALWAGNPYEQYF
V: TRBV18; J: TRBJ2-3; size: few; D: -; DNA: TGTGCCAGCTCACCACCGAGGGGAGGCGCAGATACGCAGTATTTT; CDR3: CASSPPRGGADTQYF
V: TRBV4-1; J: TRBJ1-1; size: -; D: TRBD1; DNA: TGCGCCAGCAGCCTACGGACAGGAGGGCCCATTTTT; CDR3: CASSLRTGGPIF
V: TRBV3-1/TRBV3-2; J: TRBJ1-1; size: -; D: -; DNA: TGTGCCAGCAGCCAACAAGGGAGTACTGAAGCTTTCTTT; CDR3: CASSQQGSTEAFF
V: TRBV10-3; J: TRBJ2-6; size: -; D: TRBD1; DNA: TGTGCCATCAGCCCCCACGACAGGGTGACTGGGGCCAACGTCCTGACTTTC; CDR3: CAISPHDRVTGANVLTF
V: TRBV11-2; J: TRBJ1-2; size: -; D: TRBD1; DNA: TGTGCCAGCAGCTTCGACAGGGCGGGCGGCTACACCTTC; CDR3: CASSFDRAGGYTF
V: TRBV6-2/TRBV6-3; J: TRBJ2-7; size: -; D: -; DNA: TGTGCCAGCAGTTACGGGGGTACAGGGAGCTACGAGCAGTACTTC; CDR3: CASSYGGTGSYEQYF
V: TRBV27; J: TRBJ2-5; size: few; D: -; DNA: TGTGCCAGCAGTCACAGGAGCCCTTACGGAGAGACCCAGTACTTC; CDR3: CASSHRSPYGETQYF
V: TRBV19; J: TRBJ1-5; size: -; D: -; DNA: TGTGCCAGTAAGGTGGCAGGGCTAAATCAGCCCCAGCATTTT; CDR3: CASKVAGLNQPQHF
V: TRBV9; J: TRBJ2-1; size: few; D: TRBD2; DNA: TGTGCCAGCAGCCCGACTAGCGGTCTATACAATGAGCAGTTCTTC; CDR3: CASSPTSGLYNEQFF
V: TRBV4-1; J: TRBJ1-2; size: -; D: -; DNA: TGCGCCAGCAGCCAAGTCTCGGGACAAGTCTATGGCTACACCTTC; CDR3: CASSQVSGQVYGYTF
V: TRBV7-8; J: TRBJ2-7; size: once; D: TRBD2; DNA: TGTGCCAGCAGCATACGGACTAGAAATTTCGACGAGCAGTACTTC; CDR3: CASSIRTRNFDEQYF
V: TRBV5-4; J: TRBJ2-2; size: -; D: -; DNA: TGTGCCAGCAGCTTGCAGGTGAACACCGGGGAGCTGTTTTTT; CDR3: CASSLQVNTGELFF
V: TRBV10-2; J: TRBJ2-7; size: -; D: TRBD2; DNA: TGCGCCAGCAGAGAAGCGGGGGGGCTTTCCTACGAGCAGTACTTC; CDR3: CASREAGGLSYEQYF
V: TRBV3-1/TRBV3-2; J: TRBJ1-1; size: many; D: -; DNA: TGTGCCAGCAGCCAAACCGACAAGAACACTGAAGCTTTCTTT; CDR3: CASSQTDKNTEAFF
V: TRBV19; J: TRBJ1-4; size: -; D: -; DNA: TGTGCCAGTAGGAAGGGCGAGGGTGAAAAACTGTTTTTT; CDR3: CASRKGEGEKLFF